Here is one T cell receptor (beta chain) with its context. These data are taken from a study of monozygotic twins with cystic fibrosis. Only in-frame clones appear in the TCRdb table, and some are missing; sequencing was by immunoSEQ multiplex PCR. This sample has roughly 30,000 clones, with about 92% found just once. This CDR3 spans 13 amino acids. Per germline, CDR1 MNHNS and CDR2 SASEGT. V was trimmed by 6 bases and J by 3 bases, leaving 11 bases between them. V gene TRBV6-1 combines with J gene TRBJ1-1, with a possible D match to TRBD1 (5 bases). Input material: blood. The receptor was derived from a girl under 10 years old with cystic fibrosis. The CDR3 reads CASSVRVDTEAFF. CDR3 in DNA: TGTGCCAGCAGCGTCAGGGTTGACACTGAAGCTTTCTTT.